This T cell receptor (beta chain) was found in a study of cytomegalovirus exposure and HLA in healthy donors. Overall study findings and caveats: TCR beta chain V- and J-gene trimming was linked, in a later analysis, to a missense variant in DCLRE1C. The study put around 180 TCR beta chains on its list as cytomegalovirus-associated. There were three CMV-associated chains whose specificity for CMV antigens was confirmed in vitro. Productive status was seen about 90% or about 30% of the time for most TCR beta V segments in an earlier analysis.

This clone has just a few counts. Its antigen is as yet unknown. CDR3 size: 14 residues. Germline CDR1 and CDR2: SGHVS and FNYEAQ. V lost 3 bases to trimming and J lost 0 bases; unmatched junction nucleotides: 1. Researchers ran the PCR with 60 Vbeta and 13 Jbeta primers. Profiled with immunoSEQ multiplex PCR; TCRdb holds only in-frame clones, not every one. The data contain about 110,000 clones, 60% to 85% of them singletons. The TCR was taken from a female donor in good health and CMV-seropositive. This sequence joins TRBV7-6 and TRBJ2-5; 7 bases match TRBD2. The sample comprised PBMCs. CDR3: CASSLGGYQETQYF. As DNA, the CDR3 is TGTGCCAGCAGCTTGGGGGGGTACCAAGAGACCCAGTACTTC. Supplemented by reference TRBV7-6 and TRBJ2-5, the full variable domain reads GAGVSQSPRYKVTKRGQDVALRCDPISGHVSLYWYRQALGQGPEFLTYFNYEAQQDKSGLPNDRFSAERPEGSISTLTIQRTEQRDSAMYRCASSLGGYQETQYFGPGTRLLVL.